This record concerns one T cell receptor (beta chain) sequence. Its antigen is not identified. The data originate from a study of cytomegalovirus exposure and HLA in healthy donors. Study conclusions and caveats: The sole available immune exposure information was CMV serostatus. V- and J-gene trimming in TCR beta was tied to a missense DCLRE1C variant by an analysis performed later. Analyses of presence/absence relied on an assumption of roughly uniform sequencing depth across donors.

The PCR employed 60 Vbeta primers together with 13 Jbeta primers. Assay used: immunoSEQ multiplex PCR; TCRdb lists only in-frame clones, some missing. Seen here are 250,000 or so clones, about nine tenths observed once, and the top ten hold 1.5% to 2%. There are 16 residues in the CDR3. J gave up 7 bases and V 2 bases, and 8 bases lay outside the gene matches. Germline assignment: CDR1 MNHEY and CDR2 SVGAGI. The V call is TRBV6-5, the J call TRBJ1-2, with 12 bases lining up with TRBD1. The sequenced material came from PBMCs. This clonotype was obtained from a girl aged 2 to 9 in good health and CMV-seronegative. Written as DNA, the CDR3 is TGTGCCAGCAGTTACCTTACCGGGGACAGGGGGCTTGGCTACACCTTC. Translating it yields CASSYLTGDRGLGYTF.